The present TCR beta chain was sequenced within a study of CD8+CD57+ T cells in acquired aplastic anemia. Looking at the study overall: Reads per healthy sample averaged roughly 10 million (CD4+) and 11.0 million (CD8+).

This clonotype was recorded many times. Genomic DNA served as template for TCR beta VDJ and CDR3 profiling. TCRdb analysed the reads with MiXCR anew, one entry per CDR3 protein. The repertoire holds under 200,000 distinct CDR3 sequences, with roughly 45% as singletons. Trimming cost V 3 bases and J 2 bases, with 4 bases left between them. The germline gives CDR1 MNHNS, CDR2 SASEGT. The CDR3 has 13 residues. The sample was sorted CD4+, CD8+, or CD8+CD57+ T cells (not recorded which) from PBMCs. The chain is built from TRBV6-1 and TRBJ2-2; D is unresolved. The receptor's source is a human donor in good health. The CDR3 sequence is CASSDRNTGELFF. The CDR3 DNA sequence: TGTGCCAGCAGTGACAGAAACACCGGGGAGCTGTTTTTT.